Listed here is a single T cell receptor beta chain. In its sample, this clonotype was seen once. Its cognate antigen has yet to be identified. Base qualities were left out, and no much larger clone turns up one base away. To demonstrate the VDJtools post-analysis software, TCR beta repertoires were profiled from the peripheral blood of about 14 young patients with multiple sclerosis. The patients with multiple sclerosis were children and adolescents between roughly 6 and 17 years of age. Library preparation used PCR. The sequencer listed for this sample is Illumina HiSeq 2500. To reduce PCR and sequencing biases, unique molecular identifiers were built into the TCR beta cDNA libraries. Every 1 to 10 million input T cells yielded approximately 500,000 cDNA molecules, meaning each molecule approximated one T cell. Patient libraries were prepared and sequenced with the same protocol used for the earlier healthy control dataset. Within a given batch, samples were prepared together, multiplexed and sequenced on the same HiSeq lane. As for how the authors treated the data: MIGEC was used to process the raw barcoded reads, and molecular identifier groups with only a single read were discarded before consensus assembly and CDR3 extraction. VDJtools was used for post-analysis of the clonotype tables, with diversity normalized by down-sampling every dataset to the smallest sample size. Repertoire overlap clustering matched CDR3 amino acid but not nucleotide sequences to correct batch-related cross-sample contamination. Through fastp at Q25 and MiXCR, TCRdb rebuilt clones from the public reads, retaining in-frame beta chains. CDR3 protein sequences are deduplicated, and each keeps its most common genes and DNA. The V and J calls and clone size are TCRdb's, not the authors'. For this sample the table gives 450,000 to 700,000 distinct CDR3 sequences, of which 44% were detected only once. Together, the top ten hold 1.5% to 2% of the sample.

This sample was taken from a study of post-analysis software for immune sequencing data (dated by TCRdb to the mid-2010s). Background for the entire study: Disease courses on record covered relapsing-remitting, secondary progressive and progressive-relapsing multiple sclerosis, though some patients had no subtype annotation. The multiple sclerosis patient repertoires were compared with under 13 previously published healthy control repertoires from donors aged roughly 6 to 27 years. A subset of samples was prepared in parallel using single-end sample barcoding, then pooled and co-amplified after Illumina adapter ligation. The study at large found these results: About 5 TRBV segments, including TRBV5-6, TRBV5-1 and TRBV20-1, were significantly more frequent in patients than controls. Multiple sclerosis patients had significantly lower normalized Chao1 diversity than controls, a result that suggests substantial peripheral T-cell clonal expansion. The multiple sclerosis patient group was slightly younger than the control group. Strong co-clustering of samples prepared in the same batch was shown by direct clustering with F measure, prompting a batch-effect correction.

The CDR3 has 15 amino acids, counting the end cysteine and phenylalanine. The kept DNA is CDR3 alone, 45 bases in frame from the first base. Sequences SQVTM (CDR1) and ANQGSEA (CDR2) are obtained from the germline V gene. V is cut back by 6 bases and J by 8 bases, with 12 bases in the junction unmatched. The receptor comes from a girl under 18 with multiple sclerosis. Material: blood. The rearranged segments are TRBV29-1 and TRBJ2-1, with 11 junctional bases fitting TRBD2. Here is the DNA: TGCAGCGTCGACCGGGGGGTAGCGGGAGGGGATGAGCAGTTCTTC. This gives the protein CSVDRGVAGGDEQFF.